The 27 T cell receptor beta chains below were found in one sample sequenced in a study of blood T cells in healthy people across ages. Primed by a sample-barcoded 5' primer and a J-beta primer mix, a second PCR proceeded for 7 to 11 cycles. TCRdb re-analysed the 5' RACE reads in MiXCR, keeping a single row per CDR3 protein. The sample yields 550,000 to 800,000 distinct CDR3 sequences, less than 40% seen once. The sequenced material came from blood. All receptors come from a woman over 75 in good health.

The V gene is TRBV5-6, the J gene TRBJ2-5; D gene ambiguous. Germline V gene lookup returns CDR1 SGHDT and CDR2 YYEEEE. V was pared by 0 bases and J by 7 bases, with 13 bases between. There are 14 residues in the CDR3. CDR3 nucleotides: TGTGCCAGCAGCTTGGGACTCCCCCTGGCGACCCAGTACTTC. Residues: CASSLGLPLATQYF.

This clonotype was detected a few times. The J gene is TRBJ2-7, the V gene TRBV20-1; a possible D gene is TRBD2 (5 bases). The ends were cut back, 5 bases at V and 1 base at J, with 9 bases in the middle. CDR3 length: 12 residues. The germline gives CDR1 DFQATT, CDR2 SNEGSKA (reference sequence). CDR3 in DNA: TGCAGTGCTCCTACTAGTTCCTACGAGCAGTACTTC. Its translation: CSAPTSSYEQYF.

This clonotype was counted many times. The chain couples TRBV20-1 to TRBJ2-7; D possibly corresponds to TRBD2 (6 bases). Trimming took 3 bases from V and 2 from J, leaving 11 bases between them. CDR3 length: 13 residues. The germline V gene has CDR1 DFQATT and CDR2 SNEGSKA (reference sequence). The CDR3 nucleotides are TGCAGTGCTAGGTGGGGGGTGGCCTACGAGCAGTACTTC. Protein product: CSARWGVAYEQYF.

This clonotype was counted only a few times. With a much larger clone just one base away, this may be a read error. The genes are TRBV5-4 and TRBJ2-7; D is undetermined. The CDR3 runs 13 residues. The V gene's germline CDR1 is SGHNT and CDR2 YYREEE (reference sequence). V shed 4 bases and J shed 4 bases, with 12 bases lying between them. CDR3 nucleotides: TGTGCCAGCAGCGTGATAAATGGGTACGAGCAGTACTTC. Protein product: CASSVINGYEQYF.

The rearrangement links TRBV9 to TRBJ2-1, with 10 nucleotides matching TRBD2. The J call may be faulty, since TRBJ2-7 better matches the DNA end. The CDR3 loop spans 15 amino acids. Germline loops: CDR1 SGDLS, CDR2 YYNGEE. The CDR3 region has the DNA TGTGCCAGCAGCTACGGACTAGCGGTTGACAATGAGCAGTACTTC. Translating gives CASSYGLAVDNEQYF.

The sample holds one count of this clonotype. This chain uses TRBV11-2 with TRBJ2-1; no clear D gene. Trimming took 0 bases from V and 7 from J, leaving 16 bases between them. The CDR3 is 16 amino acids. In germline, CDR1 is SGHAT, CDR2 FQNNGV. The CDR3 DNA reads TGTGCCAGCAGCTTAGATGTGCGAGGCTTAGGGAATGAGCAGTTCTTC. Protein: CASSLDVRGLGNEQFF.

This clonotype was observed a few times. The CDR3 sequence is CSARDQQGVSPLHF. The CDR3 DNA follows: TGCAGTGCTAGAGATCAGCAGGGGGTATCACCCCTCCACTTT. This chain joins TRBV20-1 and TRBJ1-6, with 7 bases that match TRBD1. With V trimmed by 0 bases and J by 10 bases, 6 bases remained unmatched. The CDR3 is 14 amino acids. The germline V gene encodes CDR1 DFQATT and CDR2 SNEGSKA (reference sequence).

The chain uses TRBV4-1 and TRBJ2-7; possible D gene TRBD1, 6 bases. The CDR3 runs 16 residues. Trimming took off 4 bases at V and 0 bases at J, with 16 bases between the two ends. Germline V CDR1 and CDR2: MGHRA, YSYEKL. CDR3 amino acids: CASSPRTGDTSYEQYF. The DNA of the CDR3 is TGCGCCAGCAGCCCCCGGACCGGGGACACCTCCTACGAGCAGTACTTC.

The table lists this clonotype with a few counts. A much larger clone lies a single base off, so this may be a read error. This chain connects TRBV5-1 to TRBJ2-5; possible D gene TRBD1, 6 bases. Per germline, CDR1 SGHRS and CDR2 YFSETQ. This CDR3 region has 15 residues. The CDR3 loop reads CASSRQGRRQETRYF. In DNA form, the CDR3 reads TGCGCCAGCAGCCGCCAGGGGCGGAGACAAGAGACCCGGTACTTC.

This clonotype occurred many times. The chain recombines TRBV4-1 with TRBJ2-7, with 7 positions matching TRBD1. This CDR3 is 17 amino acids long. Germline CDR1 is MGHRA and CDR2 is YSYEKL. The V segment lost 0 bases and the J segment 3 bases; nucleotides outside the gene matches: 11. Written as DNA, the CDR3 is TGCGCCAGCAGCCAAGATAAAGGCCAGACAGGGAGCTACGAGCAGTACTTC. Encoded protein: CASSQDKGQTGSYEQYF.

This clonotype was counted ten times or more. This chain uses TRBV6-1 with TRBJ1-2, with 7 bases lining up with TRBD1. The CDR3 length is 13 residues. V lost 5 bases and J lost 2; bases outside the gene matches: 2. Germline CDR1 and CDR2: MNHNS and SASEGT. This CDR3 reads CASSKGQNYGYTF. As DNA, the CDR3 is TGTGCCAGCAGTAAGGGACAGAACTATGGCTACACCTTC.

This clonotype was seen a handful of times. The V gene is TRBV6-4, the J gene TRBJ2-1; maybe TRBD1 (5 bases). V dropped 0 bases and J dropped 5 bases, with 5 bases sitting between them. Germline V gene data show CDR1 as MRHNA and CDR2 as SNTAGT. The CDR3 loop spans 13 amino acids. The CDR3 bases are TGTGCCAGCAGTGACTCGGACAACAATGAGCAGTTCTTC. It specifies CASSDSDNNEQFF.

This clonotype appeared a few times. The rearrangement links TRBV21-1 to TRBJ2-3; the table calls TRBD1, which could not be checked here. TRBV21-1 is classified as a pseudogene. The CDR3 loop spans 13 amino acids. The CDR3 is CASSRQDRRGQYF. DNA of the CDR3: TGTGCCAGCAGCAGACAGGACCGCCGGGGGCAGTATTTT.

This clonotype was recorded at least ten times. The chain recombines TRBV20-1 with TRBJ1-5; D is unclear. Germline V lookup: CDR1 DFQATT, CDR2 SNEGSKA (reference sequence). Trimming cost V 6 bases and J 2 bases, with 14 bases left between them. This CDR3 contains 14 residues. The CDR3 DNA is TGCAGTGCAGTCGGGGTGAGGGGCAATCAGCCCCAGCATTTT. This encodes CSAVGVRGNQPQHF.

At least ten counts were recorded for this clonotype. The chain employs TRBV7-2 and TRBJ1-5; 8 bases are a match to TRBD1. Germline V lookup: CDR1 SGHTA, CDR2 FQGNSA. This CDR3 spans 18 amino acids. With 2 bases clipped from V and 2 bases from J, the junction kept 11 bases outside the gene matches. CDR3: CASSLLGQGRLGNQPQHF. The CDR3 DNA follows: TGTGCCAGCAGCTTATTAGGACAGGGACGTCTGGGCAATCAGCCCCAGCATTTT.

Here the CDR3 DNA reads TGTGCCAGCGGCCCCGGGGACCGAAGCACAGATACGCAGTATTTT. Its protein is CASGPGDRSTDTQYF. The J gene is TRBJ2-3, the V gene TRBV14, with D tentatively TRBD1 or TRBD2 (5 bases each). Germline V gene data show CDR1 as SGHDN and CDR2 as FVKESK. V dropped 8 bases and J dropped 0 bases, with 15 bases sitting between them. CDR3 length: 15 amino acids.

On this clonotype: Given a much more abundant clone one base away, this may be a read error. V is TRBV4-2 and J is TRBJ1-6; 8 nucleotides line up with TRBD1. Per germline, CDR1 LGHNA and CDR2 YNFKEQ. Trimming at V came to 1 base and at J to 2 bases, leaving 7 bases not matched to a gene. This CDR3 is 18 amino acids long. CDR3 in amino acids: CASSQAGDRSPYNSPLHF. For the CDR3, the DNA is TGTGCCAGCAGCCAAGCCGGGGACAGGAGCCCCTATAATTCACCCCTCCACTTT.

This clonotype was counted at least ten times. This chain uses TRBV14 with TRBJ2-7; D uncertain. Germline V gene data show CDR1 as SGHDN and CDR2 as FVKESK. V gave up 1 base and J gave up 6 bases, with 10 bases separating them. The CDR3 spans 13 residues. In DNA form, the CDR3 reads TGTGCCAGCAGCCAAGTTCCTATCGGCGAGCAGTACTTC. Its translation is CASSQVPIGEQYF.

As regards this clonotype: Germline and junction disagree at one end, which may indicate a read error. The chain combines TRBV7-8 with TRBJ1-1; no clear D gene. CDR3 size: 13 residues. Germline CDR1 reads SGHVS; CDR2 reads FQNEAQ. The CDR3 DNA follows: TGTGCCAGCAGCTTAGCGTCGGGCACTAAAGCTTTCTTT. It codes for CASSLASGTKAFF.

This clonotype was seen many times. The J gene is TRBJ2-7, the V gene TRBV4-2; 11 bases fit TRBD1. CDR1 and CDR2 (germline): LGHNA, YNFKEQ. This CDR3 is 16 amino acids long. V dropped 1 base and J dropped 4; count of bases not matched to a gene: 6. The CDR3 DNA is TGTGCCAGCAGCCAAGGAGCAGGACAGGGGGCTTACGAGCAGTACTTC. Protein sequence: CASSQGAGQGAYEQYF.

Many counts were recorded for this clonotype. The chain combines TRBV3-1 with TRBJ2-3; no definite D call. Trimming left V 0 bases short and J 4 bases short, with 5 bases between. There are 13 residues in the CDR3. Germline CDR1 LGHDT, CDR2 YNNKEL (reference sequence). In nucleotides, the CDR3 is TGTGCCAGCAGCCAAGATTTGGCAGATACGCAGTATTTT. This sequence encodes CASSQDLADTQYF.

This clonotype was found many times. The V and J genes are TRBV30 and TRBJ2-7; no definite D call. There are 13 residues in the CDR3. Germline V CDR1 and CDR2: GTSNPN, SVGIG (reference sequence). V lost 3 bases to trimming and J lost 7 bases, with 16 bases between them. The DNA for the CDR3 is TGTGCCTGGAGCGAACGGAACATAGGAGAGCAGTACTTC. Protein product: CAWSERNIGEQYF.

With respect to this clonotype: The junction differs from germline at one of its ends, possibly a read error. This rearrangement joins TRBV28 to TRBJ1-5; maybe TRBD1 (5 bases). This CDR3 is built from 14 residues. Germline values: CDR1 MDHEN, CDR2 SYDVKM. The CDR3 spells CTSTSGGSNQPQHF. The CDR3 DNA reads as TGTACCAGTACCTCGGGGGGGAGCAATCAGCCCCAGCATTTT. Based on the CDR3 plus reference TRBV28 and TRBJ1-5, the full variable domain is DVKVTQSSRYLVKRTGEKVFLECVQDMDHENMFWYRQDPGLGLRLIYFSYDVKMKEKGDIPEGYSVSREKKERFSLILESASTNQTSMYLCTSTSGGSNQPQHFGDGTRLSIL.

This clonotype was detected only a few times. The gene calls are TRBV6-6 and TRBJ1-1; a possible D gene is TRBD1 (6 bases). This CDR3 comprises 13 residues. V lost 6 bases, J lost 6 bases, and 14 bases lay in between. Germline V lookup: CDR1 MNHNY, CDR2 SVGAGI (reference sequence). This chain's CDR3 is CASSLRGRPEAFF. The CDR3 nucleotides are TGTGCCAGCAGCCTCAGGGGACGGCCTGAAGCTTTCTTT.

The chain employs TRBV7-2 and TRBJ1-3; D is ambiguous. V lost 3 bases to trimming and J lost 4 bases, with 13 bases between them. This CDR3 contains 15 residues. CDR1 and CDR2 from the germline V gene are SGHTA and FQGNSA. The CDR3 sequence: CASSFSGSYGNTIYF. The CDR3 bases are TGTGCCAGCAGCTTCTCTGGGTCCTACGGAAACACCATATATTTT.

Many counts were recorded for this clonotype. The chain is built from TRBV12-3 or TRBV12-4 and TRBJ2-1; 12 bases line up with TRBD2. The CDR3 spans 15 residues. V lost 3 bases to trimming and J lost 7 bases; unmatched junction nucleotides: 4. The chain's CDR3 is CASSFLAGGMNEQFF. CDR3 sequence (DNA): TGTGCCAGCAGTTTTCTAGCGGGGGGGATGAATGAGCAGTTCTTC.

This clonotype has just one count. The chain uses TRBV21-1 and TRBJ2-3; the DNA was not compared with TRBD2, the D call given in the table. TRBV21-1 constitutes a pseudogene. The CDR3 contains 18 residues. CDR3 protein: CASLAEGEDPSRTDTQYF. CDR3 coding DNA: TGTGCCAGCCTAGCGGAGGGGGAAGACCCGTCTCGCACAGATACGCAGTATTTT.